This T cell receptor beta chain comes out of a study of OX40 agonist ivuxolimab in advanced cancers. Study overall: The eligibility criteria allowed prior anti-PD-1, anti-PD-L1 or anti-CTLA-4 therapy, and under 50% had some. Partial response was recorded in three patients: one hepatocellular carcinoma and two cutaneous melanoma cases.

Sequencing was performed with immunoSEQ multiplex PCR; in TCRdb, only in-frame clones are kept and a portion is missing. The sample carries 70,000 to 90,000 clones, roughly nine tenths recorded once. The germline gives CDR1 SGDLS, CDR2 YYNGEE. V was pared by 0 bases and J by 7 bases, with 10 bases between. CDR3 length: 13 residues. The source of this sequence is an adult with an advanced solid tumor such as melanoma, head and neck, liver or kidney cancer. The V call is TRBV9, the J call TRBJ1-2; D is uncertain. Specimen: CD4+ or CD8+ T cells sorted from blood, collected in a trial of the OX40 agonist ivuxolimab. In nucleotides, the CDR3 is TGTGCCAGCAGCGTAGGCGGGGTGGCTGGCTACACCTTC. Protein sequence: CASSVGGVAGYTF. The variable domain in full, with the rest retrieved from reference TRBV9 and TRBJ1-2, is DSGVTQTPKHLITATGQRVTLRCSPRSGDLSVYWYQQSLDQGLQFLIQYYNGEERAKGNILERFSAQQFPDLHSELNLSSLELGDSALYFCASSVGGVAGYTFGSGTRLTVV.